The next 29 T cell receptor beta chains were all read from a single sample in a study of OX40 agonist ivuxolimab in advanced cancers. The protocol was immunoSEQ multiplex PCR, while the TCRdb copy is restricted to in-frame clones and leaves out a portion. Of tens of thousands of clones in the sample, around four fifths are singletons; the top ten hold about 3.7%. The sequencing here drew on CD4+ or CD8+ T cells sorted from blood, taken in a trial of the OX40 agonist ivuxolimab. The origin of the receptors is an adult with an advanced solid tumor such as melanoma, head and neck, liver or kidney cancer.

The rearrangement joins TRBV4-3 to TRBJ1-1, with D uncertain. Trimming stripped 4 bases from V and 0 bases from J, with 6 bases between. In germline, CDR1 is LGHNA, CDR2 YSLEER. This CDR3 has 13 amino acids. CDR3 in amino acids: CASSPRMNTEAFF. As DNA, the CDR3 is TGCGCCAGCAGCCCTCGTATGAACACTGAAGCTTTCTTT.

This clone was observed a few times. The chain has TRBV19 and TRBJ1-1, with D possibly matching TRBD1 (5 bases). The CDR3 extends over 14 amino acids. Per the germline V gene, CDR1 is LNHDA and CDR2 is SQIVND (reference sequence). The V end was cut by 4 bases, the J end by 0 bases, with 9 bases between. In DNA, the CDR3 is TGTGCCAGTAGTAGGGGACGGATGAACACTGAAGCTTTCTTT. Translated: CASSRGRMNTEAFF.

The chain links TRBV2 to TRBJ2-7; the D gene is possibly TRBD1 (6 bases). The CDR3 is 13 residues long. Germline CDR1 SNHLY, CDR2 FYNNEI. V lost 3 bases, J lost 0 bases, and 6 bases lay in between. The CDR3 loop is CASSEDSSYEQYF. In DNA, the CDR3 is TGTGCCAGCAGTGAGGACAGCTCCTACGAGCAGTACTTC. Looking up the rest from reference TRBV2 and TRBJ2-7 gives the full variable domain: EPEVTQTPSHQVTQMGQEVILRCVPISNHLYFYWYRQILGQKVEFLVSFYNNEISEKSEIFDDQFSVERPDGSNFTLKIRSTKLEDSAMYFCASSEDSSYEQYFGPGTRLTVT.

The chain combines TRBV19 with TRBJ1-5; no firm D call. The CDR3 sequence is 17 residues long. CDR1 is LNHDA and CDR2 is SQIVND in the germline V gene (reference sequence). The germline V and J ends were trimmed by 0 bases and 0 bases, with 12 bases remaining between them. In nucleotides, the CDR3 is TGTGCCAGTAGTATAGAGGTCCAACCTTATAGCAATCAGCCCCAGCATTTT. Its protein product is CASSIEVQPYSNQPQHF.

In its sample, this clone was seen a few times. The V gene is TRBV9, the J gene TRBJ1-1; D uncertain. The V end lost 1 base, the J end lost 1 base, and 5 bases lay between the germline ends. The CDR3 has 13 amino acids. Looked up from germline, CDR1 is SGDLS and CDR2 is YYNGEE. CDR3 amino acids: CASSVTGNTEAFF. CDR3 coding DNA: TGTGCCAGCAGCGTAACGGGGAACACTGAAGCTTTCTTT.

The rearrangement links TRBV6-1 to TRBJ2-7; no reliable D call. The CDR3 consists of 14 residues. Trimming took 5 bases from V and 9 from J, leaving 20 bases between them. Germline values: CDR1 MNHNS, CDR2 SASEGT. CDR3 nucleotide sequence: TGTGCCAGCAGTCGAGAGGCGAACCAGATTGGGCAGTACTTC. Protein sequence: CASSREANQIGQYF.

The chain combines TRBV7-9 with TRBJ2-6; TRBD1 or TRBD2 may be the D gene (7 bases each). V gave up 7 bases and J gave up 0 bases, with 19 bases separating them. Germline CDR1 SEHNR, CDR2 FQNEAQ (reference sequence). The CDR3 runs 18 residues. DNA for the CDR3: TGTGCCAGCACCCCGGTGGGAGGGGGCGTCTCTGGGGCCAACGTCCTGACTTTC. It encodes CASTPVGGGVSGANVLTF.

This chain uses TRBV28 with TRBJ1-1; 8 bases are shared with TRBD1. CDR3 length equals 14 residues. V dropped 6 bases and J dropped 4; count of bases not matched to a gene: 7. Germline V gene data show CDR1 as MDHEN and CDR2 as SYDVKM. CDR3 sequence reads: CASRPGGGGTEAFF. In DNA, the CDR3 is TGTGCCAGCAGACCAGGGGGCGGCGGCACTGAAGCTTTCTTT.

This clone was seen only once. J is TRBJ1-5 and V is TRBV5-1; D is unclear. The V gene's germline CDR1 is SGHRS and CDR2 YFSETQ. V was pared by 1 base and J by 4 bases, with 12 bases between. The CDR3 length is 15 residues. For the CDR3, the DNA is TGCGCCAGCAGCTTGCCGGGGTTCAATAATCAGCCCCAGCATTTT. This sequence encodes CASSLPGFNNQPQHF.

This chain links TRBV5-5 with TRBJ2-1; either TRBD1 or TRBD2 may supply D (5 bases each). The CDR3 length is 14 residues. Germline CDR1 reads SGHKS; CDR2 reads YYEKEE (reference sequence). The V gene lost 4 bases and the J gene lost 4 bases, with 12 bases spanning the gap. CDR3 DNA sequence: TGTGCCAGCAGCCTCGGGGCCCTTTACAATGAGCAGTTCTTC. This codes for CASSLGALYNEQFF.

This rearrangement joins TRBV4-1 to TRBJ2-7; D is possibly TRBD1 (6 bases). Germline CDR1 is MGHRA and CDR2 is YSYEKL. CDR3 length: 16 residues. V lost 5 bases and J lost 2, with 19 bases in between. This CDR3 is CASSGLTGYRPYEQYF. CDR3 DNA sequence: TGCGCCAGCAGCGGATTGACAGGTTACCGACCCTACGAGCAGTACTTC.

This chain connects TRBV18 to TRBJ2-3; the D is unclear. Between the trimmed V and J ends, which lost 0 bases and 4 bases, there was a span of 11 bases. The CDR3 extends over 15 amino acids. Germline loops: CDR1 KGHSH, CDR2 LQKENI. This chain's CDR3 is CASSPPSQRADTQYF. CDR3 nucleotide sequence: TGTGCCAGCTCACCACCGTCTCAGCGCGCAGATACGCAGTATTTT. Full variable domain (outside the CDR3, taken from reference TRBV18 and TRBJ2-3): NAGVMQNPRHLVRRRGQEARLRCSPMKGHSHVYWYRQLPEEGLKFMVYLQKENIIDESGMPKERFSAEFPKEGPSILRIQQVVRGDSAAYFCASSPPSQRADTQYFGPGTRLTVL.

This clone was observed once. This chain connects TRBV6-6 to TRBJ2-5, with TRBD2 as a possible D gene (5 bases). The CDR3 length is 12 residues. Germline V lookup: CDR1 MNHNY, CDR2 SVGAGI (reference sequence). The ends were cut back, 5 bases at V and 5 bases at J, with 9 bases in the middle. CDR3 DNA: TGTGCCAGCAGTCCCGGGGTGGAGACCCAGTACTTC. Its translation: CASSPGVETQYF.

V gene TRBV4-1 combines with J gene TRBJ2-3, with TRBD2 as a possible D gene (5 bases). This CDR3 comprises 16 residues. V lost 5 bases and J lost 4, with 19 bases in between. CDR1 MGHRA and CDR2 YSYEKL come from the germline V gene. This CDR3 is CASSVGSSNWADTQYF. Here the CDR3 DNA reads TGCGCCAGCAGCGTTGGGTCTAGCAACTGGGCAGATACGCAGTATTTT.

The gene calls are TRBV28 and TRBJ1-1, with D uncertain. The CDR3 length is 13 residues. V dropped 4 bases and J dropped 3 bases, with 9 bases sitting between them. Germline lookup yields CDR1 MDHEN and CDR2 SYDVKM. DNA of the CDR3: TGTGCCAGCAGTTCTGGATGGGACACTGAAGCTTTCTTT. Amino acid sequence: CASSSGWDTEAFF.

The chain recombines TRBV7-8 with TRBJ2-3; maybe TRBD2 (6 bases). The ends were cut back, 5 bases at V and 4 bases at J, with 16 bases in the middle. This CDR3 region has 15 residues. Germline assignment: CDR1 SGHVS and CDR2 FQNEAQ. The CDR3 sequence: CASSRRDGSADTQYF. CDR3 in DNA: TGTGCCAGCAGCAGGCGGGACGGCTCCGCAGATACGCAGTATTTT.

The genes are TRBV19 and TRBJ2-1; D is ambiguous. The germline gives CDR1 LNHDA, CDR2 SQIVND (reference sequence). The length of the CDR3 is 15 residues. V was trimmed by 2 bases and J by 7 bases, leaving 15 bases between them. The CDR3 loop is CASSIWGKPWNEQFF. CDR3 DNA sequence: TGTGCCAGTAGTATATGGGGAAAACCGTGGAATGAGCAGTTCTTC. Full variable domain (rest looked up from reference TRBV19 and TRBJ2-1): DGGITQSPKYLFRKEGQNVTLSCEQNLNHDAMYWYRQDPGQGLRLIYYSQIVNDFQKGDIAEGYSVSREKKESFPLTVTSAQKNPTAFYLCASSIWGKPWNEQFFGPGTRLTVL.

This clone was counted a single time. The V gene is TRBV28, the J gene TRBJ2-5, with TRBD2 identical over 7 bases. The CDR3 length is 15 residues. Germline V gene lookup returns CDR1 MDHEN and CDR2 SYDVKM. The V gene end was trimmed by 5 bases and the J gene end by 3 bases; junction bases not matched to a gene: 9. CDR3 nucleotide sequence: TGTGCCAGCAGTCCTTTGCGGGAGAGAGAAGAGACCCAGTACTTC. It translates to CASSPLREREETQYF.

CDR3: CASIIAGPTDTQYF. CDR3 nucleotides: TGTGCCAGCATTATAGCGGGACCCACAGATACGCAGTATTTT. This chain uses TRBV7-9 with TRBJ2-3; TRBD2 aligns across 8 bases. The CDR3 loop spans 14 amino acids. The germline CDR1 and CDR2 sequences are SEHNR and FQNEAQ (reference sequence). V shed 7 bases and J 2 bases; nucleotides not matched to a gene: 5.

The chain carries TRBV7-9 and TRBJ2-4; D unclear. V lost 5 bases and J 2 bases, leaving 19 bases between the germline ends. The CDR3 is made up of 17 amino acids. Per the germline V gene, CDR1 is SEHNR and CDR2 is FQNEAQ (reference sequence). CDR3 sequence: CASSPPPRLATKNIQYF. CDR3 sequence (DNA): TGTGCCAGCAGCCCACCGCCCCGGCTCGCAACCAAAAACATTCAGTACTTC.

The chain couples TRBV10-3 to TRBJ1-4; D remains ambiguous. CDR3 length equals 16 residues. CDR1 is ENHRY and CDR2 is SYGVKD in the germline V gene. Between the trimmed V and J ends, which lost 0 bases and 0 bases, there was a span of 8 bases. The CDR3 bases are TGTGCCATCAGTGAGTCTGAAACTGCAACTAATGAAAAACTGTTTTTT. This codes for CAISESETATNEKLFF.

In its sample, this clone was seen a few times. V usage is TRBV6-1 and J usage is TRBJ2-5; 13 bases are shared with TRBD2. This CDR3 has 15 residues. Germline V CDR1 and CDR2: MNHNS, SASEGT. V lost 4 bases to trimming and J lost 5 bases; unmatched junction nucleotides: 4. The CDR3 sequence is CASSGLAGGGETQYF. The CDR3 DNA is TGTGCCAGCAGTGGACTAGCGGGAGGTGGGGAGACCCAGTACTTC.

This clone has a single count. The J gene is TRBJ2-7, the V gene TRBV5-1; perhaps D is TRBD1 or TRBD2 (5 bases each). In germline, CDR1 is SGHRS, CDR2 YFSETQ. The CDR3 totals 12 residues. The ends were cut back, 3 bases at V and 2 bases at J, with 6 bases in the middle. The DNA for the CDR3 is TGCGCCAGCAGCTGGGACGCCTACGAGCAGTACTTC. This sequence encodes CASSWDAYEQYF.

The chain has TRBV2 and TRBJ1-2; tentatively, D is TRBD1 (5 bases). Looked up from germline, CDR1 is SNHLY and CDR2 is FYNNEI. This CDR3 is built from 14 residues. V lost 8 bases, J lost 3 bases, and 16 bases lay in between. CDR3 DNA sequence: TGTGCCAGCTCGTCCCGGGACTCATACTATGGCTACACCTTC. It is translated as CASSSRDSYYGYTF.

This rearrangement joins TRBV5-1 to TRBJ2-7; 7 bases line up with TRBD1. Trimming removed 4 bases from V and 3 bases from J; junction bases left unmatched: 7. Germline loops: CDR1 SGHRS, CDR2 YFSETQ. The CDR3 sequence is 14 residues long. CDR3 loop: CASSRRQGDYEQYF. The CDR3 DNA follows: TGCGCCAGCAGCAGAAGACAGGGTGACTACGAGCAGTACTTC.

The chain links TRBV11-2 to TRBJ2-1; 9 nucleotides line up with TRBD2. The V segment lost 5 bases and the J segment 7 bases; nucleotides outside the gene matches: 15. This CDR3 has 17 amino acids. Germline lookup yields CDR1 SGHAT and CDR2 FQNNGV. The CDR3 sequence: CASSPPWGSGRRNEQFF. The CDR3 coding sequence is TGTGCCAGCAGCCCACCTTGGGGTAGCGGGAGAAGAAATGAGCAGTTCTTC.

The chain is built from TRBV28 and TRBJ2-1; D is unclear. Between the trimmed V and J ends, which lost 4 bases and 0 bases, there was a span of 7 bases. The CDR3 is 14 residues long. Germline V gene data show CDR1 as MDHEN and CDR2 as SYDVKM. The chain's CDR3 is CASSWTSSYNEQFF. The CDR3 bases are TGTGCCAGCAGTTGGACGAGCTCCTACAATGAGCAGTTCTTC.

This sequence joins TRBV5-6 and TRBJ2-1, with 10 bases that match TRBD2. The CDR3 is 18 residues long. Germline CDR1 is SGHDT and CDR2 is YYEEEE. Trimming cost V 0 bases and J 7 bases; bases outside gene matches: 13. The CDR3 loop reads CASSLAPFASGRLNEQFF. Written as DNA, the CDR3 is TGTGCCAGCAGCTTGGCCCCTTTTGCTAGCGGGAGATTGAATGAGCAGTTCTTC.

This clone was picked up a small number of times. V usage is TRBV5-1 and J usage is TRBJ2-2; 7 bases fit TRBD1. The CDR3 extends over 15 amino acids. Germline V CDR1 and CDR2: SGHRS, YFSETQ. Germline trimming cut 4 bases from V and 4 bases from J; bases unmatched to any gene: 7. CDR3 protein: CASSKGTAVTGELFF. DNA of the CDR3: TGCGCCAGCAGCAAGGGGACAGCTGTCACCGGGGAGCTGTTTTTT.